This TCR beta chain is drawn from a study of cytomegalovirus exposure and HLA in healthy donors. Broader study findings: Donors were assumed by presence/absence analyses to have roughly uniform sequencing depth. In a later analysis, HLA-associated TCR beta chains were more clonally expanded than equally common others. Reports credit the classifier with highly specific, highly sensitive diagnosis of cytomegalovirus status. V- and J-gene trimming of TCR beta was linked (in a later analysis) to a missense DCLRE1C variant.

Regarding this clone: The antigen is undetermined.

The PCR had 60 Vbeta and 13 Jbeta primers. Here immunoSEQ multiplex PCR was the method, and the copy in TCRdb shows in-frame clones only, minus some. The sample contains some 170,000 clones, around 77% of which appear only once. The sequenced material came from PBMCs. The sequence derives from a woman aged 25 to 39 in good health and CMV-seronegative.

As DNA, the CDR3 is TGTGCCAGCAGTTTCCAACCTAGCGGTTCCACCTACGAGCAGTACTTC. Translated, it gives CASSFQPSGSTYEQYF. The chain joins TRBV27 to TRBJ2-7, with 7 bases aligning to TRBD2. CDR1 and CDR2 from the germline V gene are MNHEY and SMNVEV (reference sequence). Trimming cost V 3 bases and J 2 bases; bases outside gene matches: 10. The CDR3 length is 16 residues.